The rows below give T cell receptor beta chains drawn from one sample of a study of T cell changes during pregnancy in multiple sclerosis. TCRdb keeps only in-frame clones here, not all; method: immunoSEQ multiplex PCR. The sample comprises around 86,000 clones, over 85% of which are singletons, and more than 0.9% rests with the top ten. Sequencing used peripheral blood, obtained in the first trimester of pregnancy. These receptors all come from a female donor with multiple sclerosis, enrolled in a pregnancy study. Both conserved end residues are part of each CDR3. Rows give clone size only sometimes, using once, few, many, or a class for an expanded clone.

>TRBJ1-5|TRBV14|NA
CASSPDRVIYNQPQHF
>TRBJ2-3|TRBV4-1|NA
CASSPGLASTDTQYF
>TRBJ2-3|TRBV28|NA
CASSRQGGADTQYF
>TRBJ2-5|TRBV5-1|NA
CASSFTSGGSQETQYF
>TRBJ1-2|TRBV2|NA
CASSETLNYGYTF
>TRBJ2-1|TRBV6-1|NA
CASPGQGHNEQFF
>TRBJ2-7|TRBV28|NA
CASSLNMLAGQANEQYF
>TRBJ1-3|TRBV18|NA
CASSPPGGNGNTIYF
>TRBJ2-2|TRBV7-9|NA
CASSSPPGRATGELFF
>TRBJ2-3|TRBV10-1|NA
CASSATGPSNTQYF
>TRBJ1-2|TRBV2|NA
CASSVQGSNYGYTF
>TRBJ1-5|TRBV28|NA
CASSSTGGPGNQPQHF
>TRBJ2-7|TRBV6-5|NA
CASSFTGGQGNEQYF
>TRBJ2-5|TRBV6-6|NA
CASSYRYETQYF
>TRBJ1-1|TRBV19|once
CASTLDRLNTEAFF
>TRBJ2-5|TRBV7-3|NA
CASSRAGGPQYF
>TRBJ2-7|TRBV5-1|NA
CASSPPGQGGYEQYF
>TRBJ1-2|TRBV10-3|NA
CAISVTGQGDGYTF
>TRBJ1-2|TRBV2|once
CASSEGGTQNYGYTF
>TRBJ2-7|TRBV10-3|once
CAISGKQEPYEQYF
>TRBJ2-2|TRBV5-1|NA
CASSPLAGADTGELFF
>TRBJ2-3|TRBV28|NA
CASSLRATPDTQYF
>TRBJ1-3|TRBV7-9|NA
CASSLGTATSGNTIYF
>TRBJ2-7|TRBV7-9|NA
CASSLTSGRGEQYF
>TRBJ2-5|TRBV11-1|NA
CASSPQYQRGGQETQYF
>TRBJ2-1|TRBV2|NA
CASSVSVYEQFF
>TRBJ1-2|TRBV27|NA
CASSFSLGGRLDYGYTF
>TRBJ2-7|TRBV2|once
CASSQQGIAYEQYF
>TRBJ2-5|TRBV6-5|NA
CASSRLAGSQETQYF
>TRBJ1-2|TRBV27|NA
CASSLGREGFFVGYTF
>TRBJ1-1|TRBV29-1|NA
CSVGGGGGGTHTEAFF
>TRBJ2-1|TRBV14|NA
CASRLAGGPVSEQFF
>TRBJ2-2|TRBV6-5|NA
CASSHRGQVAGELFF
>TRBJ2-3|TRBV7-2|NA
CASSLLSGSTDTQYF
>TRBJ2-1|TRBV19|NA
CATKRDYLKNEQFF
>TRBJ1-6|TRBV11-2|NA
CASSLAVGTGALHF
>TRBJ1-2|TRBV6-5|NA
CASSNTGQYGYTF
>TRBJ2-2|TRBV7-9|NA
CASSPRGGPNTGELFF
>TRBJ2-7|TRBV20-1|NA
CSAGDAYEQYF
>TRBJ1-1|TRBV27|NA
CASSPRTGRARTEAFF
>TRBJ2-6|TRBV30|once
CAWRGATGGYSGANVLTF